The source of this T cell receptor beta chain is a study of beta chain features in type 1 diabetes. Study-wide findings and caveats: A possible short-template PCR bias applies equally to patients and controls. The influence of HLA type on TCRB rearrangement stayed undetermined.

CDR3 length: 15 residues. Losses at the gene ends were 2 bases for V and 2 bases for J; bases not matched to a gene: 4. Germline V gene lookup returns CDR1 MNHNY and CDR2 SVGAGI (reference sequence). The entirety of the isolated RNA underwent reverse transcription, so expressed TCRB transcripts were sequenced. This table comes from immunoSEQ multiplex PCR, and its TCRdb copy is limited to in-frame clones, with some not included. The data hold about 250,000 clones, with about 14% observed a single time. Purity exceeded 98% in all sorted populations. In the case of this clone: Its target is not known.

What was sequenced was naive CD4+ T cells from blood. The clonotype comes from a middle-aged woman in good health. V gene TRBV6-6 combines with J gene TRBJ2-7, with TRBD2 matching over 9 bases. This CDR3 reads CASSYVAGAAYEQYF. Here the CDR3 DNA reads TGTGCCAGCAGTTACGTAGCGGGGGCTGCCTACGAGCAGTACTTC.